Below are 8 T cell receptor beta chains sequenced from a single sample in a study of cytomegalovirus exposure and HLA in healthy donors (dated by TCRdb to the late 2010s). Preparation of the library involved the immunoSEQ multiplex PCR assay. A mixture of 60 forward primers for TCR Vbeta segments and 13 reverse primers for TCR Jbeta segments was used in the multiplex PCR. As stored in TCRdb, this immuneACCESS dataset retains in-frame rearrangements with V and J assigned. A fraction of the clones does not appear; measured against another copy, unresolved V genes explain less than half of the discrepancy, and the remainder lacks a known reason. This sample comprises 85,000 to 100,000 clones, approximately 90% of them detected only once. Less than 2.5% of the sample is held by the ten biggest clonotypes. Sequencing was performed on PBMCs. The source is a man between 18 and 29 years old in good health and CMV-seronegative.

The chain joins TRBV5-6 to TRBJ2-1; 7 bases map to TRBD2. V was pared by 3 bases and J by 5 bases, with 8 bases of the junction left unmatched. This CDR3 is built from 15 residues. In germline, CDR1 is SGHDT, CDR2 YYEEEE. This CDR3 reads CASSSGRYADNEQFF. For the CDR3, the DNA is TGTGCCAGCAGCTCCGGGAGGTACGCCGACAATGAGCAGTTCTTC.

This sequence joins TRBV28 and TRBJ2-3, with TRBD2 identical over 7 bases. The CDR3 has 14 residues. The ends lost 3 bases at V and 7 bases at J; junction bases unmatched: 7. Germline V gene lookup returns CDR1 MDHEN and CDR2 SYDVKM. The CDR3 DNA is TGTGCCAGCAGTTTCCCTGGCGGGAGCCATACGCAGTATTTT. This gives the protein CASSFPGGSHTQYF.

The chain has TRBV7-9 and TRBJ2-7; 10 positions agree with TRBD2. CDR3 size: 12 residues. V trimming: 5 bases; J trimming: 13 bases; junction bases outside the gene matches: 8. Germline V gene data show CDR1 as SEHNR and CDR2 as FQNEAQ (reference sequence). For the CDR3, the DNA is TGTGCCAGCAGCACTAGCGGGACTAGCGTTTACTTC. Translated, it gives CASSTSGTSVYF. Full variable domain (outside the CDR3, taken from reference TRBV7-9 and TRBJ2-7): DTGVSQNPRHKITKRGQNVTFRCDPISEHNRLYWYRQTLGQGPEFLTYFQNEAQLEKSRLLSDRFSAERPKGSFSTLEIQRTEQGDSAMYLCASSTSGTSVYFGPGTRLTVT.

The rearrangement links TRBV28 to TRBJ2-1; TRBD2 agrees at 14 bases. J was trimmed by 10 bases and V by 4 bases; bases with no gene match: 9. From germline, CDR1 is MDHEN and CDR2 SYDVKM. CDR3 length equals 16 residues. Here the CDR3 DNA reads TGTGCCAGCAGTTCCCCGACTAGCGGGAGGGTTGGGGAGCAGTTCTTC. Protein sequence: CASSSPTSGRVGEQFF.

J is TRBJ2-7 and V is TRBV5-1; D is unresolved. The germline V gene encodes CDR1 SGHRS and CDR2 YFSETQ. The V end was cut by 5 bases, the J end by 3 bases, with 12 bases between. This CDR3 has 13 amino acids. CDR3 sequence: CASSLPPGYEQYF. For the CDR3, the DNA is TGCGCCAGCAGTCTCCCCCCGGGCTACGAGCAGTACTTC. The full variable domain, rest sourced from reference TRBV5-1 and TRBJ2-7, is KAGVTQTPRYLIKTRGQQVTLSCSPISGHRSVSWYQQTPGQGLQFLFEYFSETQRNKGNFPGRFSGRQFSNSRSEMNVSTLELGDSALYLCASSLPPGYEQYFGPGTRLTVT.

The chain uses TRBV5-6 and TRBJ1-2; D is unresolved. The CDR3 length is 13 residues. Deletions cut 2 bases from V and 4 bases from J, with 9 bases between. Per germline, CDR1 SGHDT and CDR2 YYEEEE. This CDR3 is CASSLPGFYGYTF. The CDR3 DNA follows: TGTGCCAGCAGCTTACCAGGATTCTATGGCTACACCTTC.

The V call is TRBV27, the J call TRBJ1-1; weak D call: TRBD1 (6 bases). Germline CDR1 MNHEY, CDR2 SMNVEV (reference sequence). The CDR3 loop spans 14 amino acids. V was pared by 6 bases and J by 7 bases, with 18 bases between. The CDR3 DNA reads as TGTGCCAGCAGCCGGGGGGGGGCCCACTTTGAAGCTTTCTTT. It translates to CASSRGGAHFEAFF.

This chain uses TRBV7-9 with TRBJ2-3, with 10 bases fitting TRBD2. The CDR3 loop spans 14 amino acids. Germline CDR1 and CDR2: SEHNR and FQNEAQ (reference sequence). The V and J ends lost 5 bases and 4 bases, in that order; junction bases with no gene match: 3. The DNA of the CDR3 is TGTGCCAGCAGCGTACTAGCGGGACCAGATACGCAGTATTTT. Translation gives CASSVLAGPDTQYF.